One sample yielded the 26 T cell receptor beta chains listed below, sequenced in a study of shared clonotypes between healthy human individuals. The method was immunoSEQ multiplex PCR; TCRdb's version includes in-frame clones alone and lacks a portion of them. The sample yields about 980,000 clones, 60% to 85% seen once. The sequenced sample was memory CD4+ T cells sorted from blood. Subset specified: CD45RA-negative fraction. The receptors originated from a man aged 18 to 30 in good health.

This clone has just a few counts. V gene TRBV30 combines with J gene TRBJ2-5; either TRBD1 or TRBD2 may supply D (5 bases each). V was clipped by 4 bases and J by 4 bases, with 13 bases between them. In germline, CDR1 is GTSNPN, CDR2 SVGIG (reference sequence). This CDR3 has 13 residues. CDR3 region: CAWNTGPGETQYF. DNA for the CDR3: TGTGCCTGGAATACGGGGCCGGGAGAGACCCAGTACTTC. The entire variable domain, with the rest obtained from reference TRBV30 and TRBJ2-5, is as follows: SQTIHQWPATLVQPVGSPLSLECTVEGTSNPNLYWYRQAAGRGLQLLFYSVGIGQISSEVPQNLSASRPQDRQFILSSKKLLLSDSGFYLCAWNTGPGETQYFGPGTRLLVL.

This clone was seen a few times. The chain is built from TRBV7-9 and TRBJ1-4, with a possible D match to TRBD1 (6 bases). The CDR3 spans 13 residues. V lost 5 bases and J 7 bases, leaving 11 bases between the germline ends. The germline gives CDR1 SEHNR, CDR2 FQNEAQ (reference sequence). The CDR3 spells CASSSGTTEKLFF. The CDR3 nucleotides are TGTGCCAGCAGCAGCGGGACAACTGAAAAACTGTTTTTT.

The rearrangement joins TRBV5-1 to TRBJ2-7; 8 bases align to TRBD1. The germline gives CDR1 SGHRS, CDR2 YFSETQ. The CDR3 has 15 amino acids. The V segment lost 4 bases and the J segment 4 bases; nucleotides outside the gene matches: 10. The CDR3 here is CASSPGQALYYEQYF. CDR3 coding DNA: TGCGCCAGCAGCCCGGGACAGGCATTGTATTACGAGCAGTACTTC.

The chain carries TRBV30 and TRBJ2-2, with no clear D. CDR3 length equals 14 residues. The germline gives CDR1 GTSNPN, CDR2 SVGIG (reference sequence). Deletions cut 2 bases from V and 0 bases from J, with 7 bases between. CDR3: CAWSLNANTGELFF. CDR3 bases: TGTGCCTGGAGTCTAAACGCGAACACCGGGGAGCTGTTTTTT.

This clone was observed once. V gene TRBV19 combines with J gene TRBJ1-5; D is unresolved. V lost 7 bases to trimming and J lost 0 bases, with 4 bases between them. CDR1 LNHDA and CDR2 SQIVND come from the germline V gene (reference sequence). The CDR3 spans 12 residues. The CDR3 loop reads CASTSSNQPQHF. In nucleotides, the CDR3 is TGTGCCAGTACGAGTAGCAATCAGCCCCAGCATTTT.

The chain employs TRBV10-3 and TRBJ2-2, with 8 positions matching TRBD2. CDR3 length: 14 residues. J was trimmed by 3 bases and V by 6 bases; bases with no gene match: 3. Germline V gene sequence: CDR1 ENHRY, CDR2 SYGVKD. The CDR3 region has the DNA TGTGCCATCAGCCCGCGGGGGGACACCGGGGAGCTGTTTTTT. Encoded protein: CAISPRGDTGELFF.

This clone has a handful of counts. V usage is TRBV30 and J usage is TRBJ2-6; D is perhaps TRBD2 (6 bases). V was clipped by 5 bases and J by 2 bases, with 13 bases between them. CDR1 is GTSNPN, CDR2 SVGIG, per germline (reference sequence). CDR3 size: 15 residues. CDR3 region: CAWGTGGAGANVLTF. For the CDR3, the DNA is TGTGCCTGGGGAACCGGGGGAGCTGGGGCCAACGTCCTGACTTTC.

This clone was counted a few times. The CDR3 loop is CASSLSREGYTF. The CDR3, as DNA: TGTGCCAGCAGCTTGAGTAGGGAGGGCTACACCTTC. The chain carries TRBV7-8 and TRBJ1-2; no definite D call. This CDR3 has 12 residues. From germline, CDR1 is SGHVS and CDR2 FQNEAQ. V was clipped by 3 bases and J by 8 bases, with 10 bases between them.

The chain carries TRBV6-5 and TRBJ2-7; D uncertain. The V and J ends lost 0 bases and 9 bases respectively, with 12 bases between them. The germline gives CDR1 MNHEY, CDR2 SVGAGI. The CDR3 is made up of 13 amino acids. Here the CDR3 reads CASSYSWAERQYF. The CDR3 region has the DNA TGTGCCAGCAGTTACTCGTGGGCCGAACGGCAGTACTTC.

The chain employs TRBV5-1 and TRBJ1-6; weak D call: TRBD1 (5 bases). Trimming removed 2 bases from V and 6 bases from J, with 9 bases in between. This CDR3 is 14 amino acids long. Germline V lookup: CDR1 SGHRS, CDR2 YFSETQ. In nucleotides, the CDR3 is TGCGCCAGCAGCTTTGGGGACGTTAATTCACCCCTCCACTTT. This gives the protein CASSFGDVNSPLHF.

The J gene is TRBJ1-1, the V gene TRBV7-6; no clear D. In germline, CDR1 is SGHVS, CDR2 FNYEAQ. Trimming removed 4 bases at V and 5 bases at J, with 11 bases between. The CDR3 covers 13 residues. The CDR3 spells CASSSEEWTEAFF. The CDR3, as DNA: TGTGCCAGCAGCTCGGAAGAATGGACTGAAGCTTTCTTT.

The chain couples TRBV2 to TRBJ2-1; maybe TRBD2 (6 bases). Looked up from germline, CDR1 is SNHLY and CDR2 is FYNNEI. Trimming shortened V by 6 bases and J by 4 bases, and 16 bases separated the two germline ends. The CDR3 sequence is 15 residues long. The CDR3 region has the DNA TGTGCCAGCAGCACCGGGTGGGGGGAATACAATGAGCAGTTCTTC. Amino acid sequence: CASSTGWGEYNEQFF.

The chain uses TRBV7-9 and TRBJ2-3; TRBD1 matches 8 bases. The CDR3 has 15 amino acids. CDR1 is SEHNR and CDR2 is FQNEAQ in the germline V gene (reference sequence). With V trimmed by 3 bases and J by 4 bases, 6 bases remained unmatched. Written as DNA, the CDR3 is TGTGCCAGCAGCTTCCGGACAGGGTATGCAGATACGCAGTATTTT. This sequence encodes CASSFRTGYADTQYF. The full variable domain, its missing parts supplied by reference TRBV7-9 and TRBJ2-3, is DTGVSQNPRHKITKRGQNVTFRCDPISEHNRLYWYRQTLGQGPEFLTYFQNEAQLEKSRLLSDRFSAERPKGSFSTLEIQRTEQGDSAMYLCASSFRTGYADTQYFGPGTRLTVL.

The chain employs TRBV25-1 and TRBJ1-2; D possibly corresponds to TRBD1 (6 bases). There are 15 residues in the CDR3. V gave up 1 base and J gave up 6 bases, with 15 bases separating them. From germline, CDR1 is MGHDK and CDR2 SYGVNS. The CDR3 loop is CASSEWSGGNNGYTF. The CDR3 nucleotides are TGTGCCAGCAGTGAATGGTCCGGGGGCAATAATGGCTACACCTTC.

This clone was observed many times. This rearrangement joins TRBV5-6 to TRBJ2-3, with 7 bases fitting TRBD1. The length of the CDR3 is 16 residues. J was trimmed by 1 base and V by 5 bases; bases with no gene match: 10. Looked up from germline, CDR1 is SGHDT and CDR2 is YYEEEE. Here the CDR3 DNA reads TGTGCCAGCAGTTCAACAGGGGTCTCACGCACAGATACGCAGTATTTT. Translating gives CASSSTGVSRTDTQYF.

V usage is TRBV5-8 and J usage is TRBJ2-5; D tentatively reads TRBD1 or TRBD2 (5 bases each). V lost 5 bases to trimming and J lost 3 bases, with 14 bases between them. CDR3 length equals 14 residues. Germline V CDR1 and CDR2: SGHTS, YDEGEE. CDR3 amino acids: CASRAGTHKETQYF. CDR3 DNA sequence: TGTGCCAGCAGAGCCGGGACGCACAAAGAGACCCAGTACTTC.

This clone was observed many times. This sequence joins TRBV5-4 and TRBJ2-2; 8 bases are shared with TRBD1. CDR1 is SGHNT, CDR2 YYREEE, per germline (reference sequence). The CDR3 is 14 amino acids. V was pared by 4 bases and J by 5 bases, with 4 bases of the junction left unmatched. CDR3 loop: CASSMGQVTGELFF. The CDR3 bases are TGTGCCAGCAGCATGGGACAGGTTACCGGGGAGCTGTTTTTT.

This clone appeared many times. The rearrangement joins TRBV4-1 to TRBJ2-1, with TRBD1 matching 10 bases. CDR1 is MGHRA, CDR2 YSYEKL, per germline. J gave up 5 bases and V 4 bases, and 8 bases lay outside the gene matches. The CDR3 is 16 amino acids. The CDR3 is CASSRLGGTGDNEQFF. The DNA of the CDR3 is TGCGCCAGCAGCCGACTAGGCGGGACAGGGGACAATGAGCAGTTCTTC.

The chain couples TRBV7-2 to TRBJ2-7, with 11 bases lining up with TRBD1. CDR1 and CDR2 (germline): SGHTA, FQGNSA. The J segment lost 0 bases and the V segment lost 5 bases, leaving 9 bases of the junction unmatched. This CDR3 region has 17 residues. The CDR3 spells CASSVTSGTGGSYEQYF. In DNA form, the CDR3 reads TGTGCCAGCAGCGTTACTTCCGGGACAGGGGGCTCCTACGAGCAGTACTTC.

The genes are TRBV29-1 and TRBJ2-5; D may be TRBD1 (6 bases). Looked up from germline, CDR1 is SQVTM and CDR2 is ANQGSEA. There are 11 residues in the CDR3. Trimming cost V 7 bases and J 5 bases, with 11 bases left between them. CDR3 sequence: CSAGDGETQYF. In nucleotides, the CDR3 is TGCAGCGCAGGGGATGGGGAGACCCAGTACTTC.

CDR3 protein: CASSRLAGDRVEQYF. The CDR3 DNA is TGTGCCAGCAGCCGGCTAGCGGGGGATCGGGTCGAGCAGTACTTC. The chain couples TRBV6-5 to TRBJ2-7, with 10 bases lining up with TRBD2. V was pared by 6 bases and J by 6 bases, with 11 bases of the junction left unmatched. This CDR3 region has 15 residues. The germline V gene has CDR1 MNHEY and CDR2 SVGAGI.

The V and J genes are TRBV30 and TRBJ1-2; no firm D call. This CDR3 has 15 amino acids. Germline CDR1 GTSNPN, CDR2 SVGIG (reference sequence). V was pared by 4 bases and J by 8 bases, with 23 bases between. For the CDR3, the DNA is TGTGCCTGGATTATTCGGGCAGCCCTATCGACGGGCTACACCTTC. Translated, it gives CAWIIRAALSTGYTF.

The DNA of the CDR3 is TGTGCCAGCAGCCCGGCCCAGGGGAATAGCAATCAGCCCCAGCATTTT. This translates into CASSPAQGNSNQPQHF. The chain joins TRBV7-8 to TRBJ1-5; tentatively, D is TRBD1 (6 bases). CDR1 SGHVS and CDR2 FQNEAQ come from the germline V gene. This CDR3 comprises 16 residues. Between the trimmed V and J ends, which lost 5 bases and 0 bases, there was a span of 14 bases.

To note about this clone: This same CDR3 is encoded by further DNA sequences in the sample. The chain carries TRBV10-3 and TRBJ1-2; D may be TRBD1 (6 bases). The CDR3 runs to 12 residues. Germline CDR1 reads ENHRY; CDR2 reads SYGVKD. The V and J ends lost 8 bases and 2 bases respectively, with 9 bases between them. The CDR3 DNA sequence: TGTGCCATCGGAACAGGGAACTATGGCTACACCTTC. It encodes CAIGTGNYGYTF.

For this clone: Other DNA sequences in the sample encode the same CDR3. The chain links TRBV6-1 to TRBJ2-5; the match to TRBD1 covers 10 bases. Unmatched junction bases numbered 5, after V lost 5 bases and J lost 5 bases. CDR3 length equals 14 residues. Germline lookup yields CDR1 MNHNS and CDR2 SASEGT. The CDR3 DNA reads as TGTGCCAGCAGTAGACAGGGGGCCCAGGAGACCCAGTACTTC. It codes for CASSRQGAQETQYF.

The chain joins TRBV5-6 to TRBJ2-1, with 7 bases lining up with TRBD2. The length of the CDR3 is 13 residues. The germline CDR1 and CDR2 sequences are SGHDT and YYEEEE. V was clipped by 2 bases and J by 7 bases; unmatched bases: 3. Written as DNA, the CDR3 is TGTGCCAGCAGCTTACTAGCGAGGAATGAGCAGTTCTTC. It encodes CASSLLARNEQFF.